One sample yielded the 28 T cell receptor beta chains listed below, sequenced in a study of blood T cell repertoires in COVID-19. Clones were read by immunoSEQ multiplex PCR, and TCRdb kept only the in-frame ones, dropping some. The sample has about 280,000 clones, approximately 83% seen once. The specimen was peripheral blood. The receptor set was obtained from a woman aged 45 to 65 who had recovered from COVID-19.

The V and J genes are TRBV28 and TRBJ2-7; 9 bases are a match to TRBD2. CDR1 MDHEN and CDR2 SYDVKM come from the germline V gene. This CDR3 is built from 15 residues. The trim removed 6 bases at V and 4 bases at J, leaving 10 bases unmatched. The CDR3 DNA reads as TGTGCCAGCAGAGAAAACAGCGGGAGGAGTTACGAGCAGTACTTC. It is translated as CASRENSGRSYEQYF.

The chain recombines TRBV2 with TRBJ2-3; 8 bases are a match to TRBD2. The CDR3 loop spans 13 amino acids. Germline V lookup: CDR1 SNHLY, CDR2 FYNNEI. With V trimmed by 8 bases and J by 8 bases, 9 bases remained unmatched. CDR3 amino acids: CASRAGARGTQYF. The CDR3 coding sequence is TGTGCCAGCCGAGCGGGGGCCAGGGGTACGCAGTATTTT.

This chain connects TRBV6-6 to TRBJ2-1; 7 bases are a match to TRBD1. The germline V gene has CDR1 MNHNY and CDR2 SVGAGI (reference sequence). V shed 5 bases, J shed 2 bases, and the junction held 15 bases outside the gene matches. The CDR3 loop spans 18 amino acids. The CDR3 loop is CASSPAGGVSDAYNEQFF. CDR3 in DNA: TGTGCCAGCAGTCCCGCAGGGGGTGTTTCCGACGCCTACAATGAGCAGTTCTTC.

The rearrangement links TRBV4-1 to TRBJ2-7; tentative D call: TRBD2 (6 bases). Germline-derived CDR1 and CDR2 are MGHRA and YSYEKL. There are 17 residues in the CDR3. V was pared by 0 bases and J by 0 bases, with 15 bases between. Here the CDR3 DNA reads TGCGCCAGCAGCCAAGAGTTATTCCTCGGGGGCTCCTACGAGCAGTACTTC. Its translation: CASSQELFLGGSYEQYF.

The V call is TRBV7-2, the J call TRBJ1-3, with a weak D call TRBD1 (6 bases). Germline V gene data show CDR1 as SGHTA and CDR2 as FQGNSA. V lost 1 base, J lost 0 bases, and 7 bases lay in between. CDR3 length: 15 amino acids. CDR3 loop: CASSLDRDSGNTIYF. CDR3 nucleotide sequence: TGTGCCAGCAGCTTAGACAGGGACTCTGGAAACACCATATATTTT. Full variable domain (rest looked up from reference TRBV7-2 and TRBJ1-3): GAGVSQSPSNKVTEKGKDVELRCDPISGHTALYWYRQSLGQGLEFLIYFQGNSAPDKSGLPSDRFSAERTGGSVSTLTIQRTQQEDSAVYLCASSLDRDSGNTIYFGEGSWLTVV.

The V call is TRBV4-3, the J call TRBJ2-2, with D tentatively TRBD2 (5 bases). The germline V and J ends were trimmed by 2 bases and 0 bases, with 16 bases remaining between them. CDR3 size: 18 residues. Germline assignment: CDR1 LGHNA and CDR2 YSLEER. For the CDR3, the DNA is TGCGCCAGCAGCCAACGTGCTGGAGGCCAGACGAACACCGGGGAGCTGTTTTTT. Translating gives CASSQRAGGQTNTGELFF.

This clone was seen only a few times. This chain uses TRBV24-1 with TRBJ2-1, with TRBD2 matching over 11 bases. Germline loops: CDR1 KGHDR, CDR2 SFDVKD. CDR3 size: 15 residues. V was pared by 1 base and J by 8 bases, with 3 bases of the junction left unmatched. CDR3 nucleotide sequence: TGTGCCACCAGTGATTTTAGCGGGGGGGAGTATGAGCAGTTCTTC. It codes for CATSDFSGGEYEQFF.

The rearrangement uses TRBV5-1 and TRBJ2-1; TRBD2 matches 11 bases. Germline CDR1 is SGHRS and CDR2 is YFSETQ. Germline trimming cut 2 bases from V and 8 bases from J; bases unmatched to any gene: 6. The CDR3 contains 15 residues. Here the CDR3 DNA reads TGCGCCAGCAGCTTTGTGACTAGCGGGGCCGATGAGCAGTTCTTC. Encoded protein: CASSFVTSGADEQFF.

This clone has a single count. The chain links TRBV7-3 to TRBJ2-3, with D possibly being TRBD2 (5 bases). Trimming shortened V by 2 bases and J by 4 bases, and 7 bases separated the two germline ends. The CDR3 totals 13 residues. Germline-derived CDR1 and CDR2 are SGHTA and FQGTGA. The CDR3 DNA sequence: TGTGCCAGCAGCTTAGGAGGATCAGATACGCAGTATTTT. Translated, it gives CASSLGGSDTQYF.

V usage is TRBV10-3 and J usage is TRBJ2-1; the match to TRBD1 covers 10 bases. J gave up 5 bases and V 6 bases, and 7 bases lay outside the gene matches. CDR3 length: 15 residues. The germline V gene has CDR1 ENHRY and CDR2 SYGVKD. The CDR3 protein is CAISLRDRGDNEQFF. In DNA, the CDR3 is TGTGCCATCAGCCTCCGGGACAGGGGAGACAATGAGCAGTTCTTC.

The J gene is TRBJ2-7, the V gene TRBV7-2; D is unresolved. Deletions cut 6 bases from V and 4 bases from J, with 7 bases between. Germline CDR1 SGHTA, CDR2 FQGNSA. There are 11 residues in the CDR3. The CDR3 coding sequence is TGTGCCAGCAGTTCCCGTTACGAGCAGTACTTC. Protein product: CASSSRYEQYF.

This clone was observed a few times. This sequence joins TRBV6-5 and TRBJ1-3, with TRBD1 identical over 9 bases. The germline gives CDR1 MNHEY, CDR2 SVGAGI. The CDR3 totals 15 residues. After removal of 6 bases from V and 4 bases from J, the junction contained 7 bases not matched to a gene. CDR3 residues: CASSRTGGAGNTIYF. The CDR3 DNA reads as TGTGCCAGCAGCCGAACAGGGGGCGCGGGAAACACCATATATTTT.

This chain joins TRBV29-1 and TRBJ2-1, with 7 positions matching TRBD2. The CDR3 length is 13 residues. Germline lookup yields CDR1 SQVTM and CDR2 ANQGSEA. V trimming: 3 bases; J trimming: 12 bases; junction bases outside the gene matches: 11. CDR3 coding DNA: TGCAGCGTTGACTACGGTGGGACGGGGGGGCAGTTCTTC. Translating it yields CSVDYGGTGGQFF.

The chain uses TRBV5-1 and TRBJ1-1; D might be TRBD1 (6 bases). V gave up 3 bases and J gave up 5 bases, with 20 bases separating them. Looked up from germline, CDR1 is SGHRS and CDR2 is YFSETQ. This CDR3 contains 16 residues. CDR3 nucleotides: TGCGCCAGCAGCTACTATACAGGGAGTCCGAGGACTGAAGCTTTCTTT. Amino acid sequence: CASSYYTGSPRTEAFF. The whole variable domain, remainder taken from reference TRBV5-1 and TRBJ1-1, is KAGVTQTPRYLIKTRGQQVTLSCSPISGHRSVSWYQQTPGQGLQFLFEYFSETQRNKGNFPGRFSGRQFSNSRSEMNVSTLELGDSALYLCASSYYTGSPRTEAFFGQGTRLTVV.

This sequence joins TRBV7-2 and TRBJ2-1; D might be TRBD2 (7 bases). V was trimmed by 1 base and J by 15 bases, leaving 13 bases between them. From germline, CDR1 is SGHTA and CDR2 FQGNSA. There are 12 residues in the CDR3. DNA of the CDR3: TGTGCCAGCAGCTTAGAGTTGGGGGGGCGGTTCTTC. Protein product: CASSLELGGRFF. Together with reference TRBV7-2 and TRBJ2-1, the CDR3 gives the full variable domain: GAGVSQSPSNKVTEKGKDVELRCDPISGHTALYWYRQSLGQGLEFLIYFQGNSAPDKSGLPSDRFSAERTGGSVSTLTIQRTQQEDSAVYLCASSLELGGRFFGPGTRLTVL.

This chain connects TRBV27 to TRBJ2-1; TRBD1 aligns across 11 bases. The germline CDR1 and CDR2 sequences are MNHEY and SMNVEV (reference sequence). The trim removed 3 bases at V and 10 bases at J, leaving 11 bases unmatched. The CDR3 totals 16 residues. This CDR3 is CASSFLGQGALGEQFF. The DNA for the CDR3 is TGTGCCAGCAGTTTTCTCGGACAGGGGGCGTTAGGGGAGCAGTTCTTC.

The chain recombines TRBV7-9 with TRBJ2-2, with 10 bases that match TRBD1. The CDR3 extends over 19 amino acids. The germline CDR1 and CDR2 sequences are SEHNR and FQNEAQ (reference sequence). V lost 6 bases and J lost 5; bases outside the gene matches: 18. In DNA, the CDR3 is TGTGCCAGCAGTCAAACAAACCTCATGACAGGGGGCGCGACCGGGGAGCTGTTTTTT. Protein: CASSQTNLMTGGATGELFF.

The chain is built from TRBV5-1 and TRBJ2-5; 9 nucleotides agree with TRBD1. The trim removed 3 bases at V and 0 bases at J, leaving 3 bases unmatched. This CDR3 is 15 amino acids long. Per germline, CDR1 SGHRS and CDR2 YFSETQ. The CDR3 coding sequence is TGCGCCAGCAGCTGGGGGACAGGGAACCAAGAGACCCAGTACTTC. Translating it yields CASSWGTGNQETQYF. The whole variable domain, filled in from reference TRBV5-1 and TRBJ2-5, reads KAGVTQTPRYLIKTRGQQVTLSCSPISGHRSVSWYQQTPGQGLQFLFEYFSETQRNKGNFPGRFSGRQFSNSRSEMNVSTLELGDSALYLCASSWGTGNQETQYFGPGTRLLVL.

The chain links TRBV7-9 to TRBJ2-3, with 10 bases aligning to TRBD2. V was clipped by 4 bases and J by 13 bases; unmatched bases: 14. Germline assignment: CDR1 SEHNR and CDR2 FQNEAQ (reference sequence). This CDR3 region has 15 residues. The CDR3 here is CASSSLAGVLWNEYF. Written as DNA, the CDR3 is TGTGCCAGCAGCTCCCTAGCGGGGGTCCTATGGAACGAGTATTTT. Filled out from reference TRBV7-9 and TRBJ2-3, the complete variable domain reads DTGVSQNPRHKITKRGQNVTFRCDPISEHNRLYWYRQTLGQGPEFLTYFQNEAQLEKSRLLSDRFSAERPKGSFSTLEIQRTEQGDSAMYLCASSSLAGVLWNEYFGPGTRLTVL.

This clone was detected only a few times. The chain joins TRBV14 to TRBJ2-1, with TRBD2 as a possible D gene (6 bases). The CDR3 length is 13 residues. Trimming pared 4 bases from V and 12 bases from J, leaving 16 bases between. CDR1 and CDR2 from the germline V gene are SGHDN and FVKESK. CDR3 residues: CASSLQGGLLQFF. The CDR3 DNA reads TGTGCCAGCAGCCTACAAGGAGGGTTACTGCAGTTCTTC.

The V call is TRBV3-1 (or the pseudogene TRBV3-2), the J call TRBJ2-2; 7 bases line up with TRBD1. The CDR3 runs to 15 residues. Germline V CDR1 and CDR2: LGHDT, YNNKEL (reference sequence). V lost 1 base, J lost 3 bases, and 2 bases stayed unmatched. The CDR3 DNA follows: TGTGCCAGCAGCCAAGGGGACAGTTACACCGGGGAGCTGTTTTTT. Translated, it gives CASSQGDSYTGELFF.

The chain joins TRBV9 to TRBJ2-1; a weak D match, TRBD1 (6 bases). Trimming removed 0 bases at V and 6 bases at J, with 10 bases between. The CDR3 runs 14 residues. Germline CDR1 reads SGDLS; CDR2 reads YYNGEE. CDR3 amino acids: CASSVATGVNEQFF. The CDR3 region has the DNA TGTGCCAGCAGCGTAGCGACAGGAGTCAATGAGCAGTTCTTC.

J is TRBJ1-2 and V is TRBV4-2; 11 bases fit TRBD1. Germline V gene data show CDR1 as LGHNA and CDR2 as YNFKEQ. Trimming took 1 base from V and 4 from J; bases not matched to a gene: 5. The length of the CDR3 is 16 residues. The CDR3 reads CASSQVGQGEGYGYTF. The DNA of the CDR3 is TGTGCCAGCAGCCAAGTGGGACAGGGGGAGGGCTATGGCTACACCTTC.

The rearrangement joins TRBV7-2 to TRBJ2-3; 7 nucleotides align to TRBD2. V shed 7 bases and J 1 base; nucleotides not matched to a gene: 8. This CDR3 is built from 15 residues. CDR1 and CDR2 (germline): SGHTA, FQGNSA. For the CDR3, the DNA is TGTGCCAGCACCCCTACTAGCGCGCGCACAGATACGCAGTATTTT. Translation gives CASTPTSARTDTQYF.

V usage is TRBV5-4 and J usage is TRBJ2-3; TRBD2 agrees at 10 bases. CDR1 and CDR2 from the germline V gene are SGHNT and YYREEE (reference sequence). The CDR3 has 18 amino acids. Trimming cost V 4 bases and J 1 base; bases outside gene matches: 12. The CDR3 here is CASSPDGSSGGRTDTQYF. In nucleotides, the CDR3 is TGTGCCAGCAGCCCCGATGGGTCTAGCGGGGGCCGCACAGATACGCAGTATTTT.

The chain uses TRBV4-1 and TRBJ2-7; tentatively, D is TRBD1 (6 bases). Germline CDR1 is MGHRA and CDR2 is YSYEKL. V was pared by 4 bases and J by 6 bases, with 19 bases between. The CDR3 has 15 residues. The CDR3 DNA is TGCGCCAGCAGCCCCCCCGGTGGGGGACATGTCGAGCAGTACTTC. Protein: CASSPPGGGHVEQYF.

The CDR3 region is CASSYGTPYEQYF. Here the CDR3 DNA reads TGTGCCAGCAGTTACGGGACACCCTACGAGCAGTACTTC. The rearrangement links TRBV28 to TRBJ2-7, with D perhaps matching TRBD1 (6 bases). The V gene's germline CDR1 is MDHEN and CDR2 SYDVKM. The CDR3 has 13 residues. Deletions cut 4 bases from V and 2 bases from J, with 9 bases between.

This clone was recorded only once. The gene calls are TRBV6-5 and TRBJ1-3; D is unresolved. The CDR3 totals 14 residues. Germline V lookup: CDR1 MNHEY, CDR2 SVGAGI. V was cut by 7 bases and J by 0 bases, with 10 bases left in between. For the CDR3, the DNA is TGTGCCAGCATGTCCAGGTTCTCTGGAAACACCATATATTTT. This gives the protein CASMSRFSGNTIYF.